These 28 T cell receptor beta chains came from one sample sequenced in a study of identical twins. TCRdb re-analysed the 5' RACE reads in MiXCR, keeping a single row per CDR3 protein. The profile shows under 900,000 distinct CDR3 sequences, 12% of them singletons. The data were also submitted as part of a second study, on yellow fever vaccine responses in identical twins.

The specimen sequenced was PBMCs. The source of these receptors is a woman under 30 in good health.

This clonotype was counted between two and nine times. The chain recombines TRBV6-4 with TRBJ2-6, with D possibly TRBD2 on 6 matching bases. There are 17 residues in the CDR3. Trimming shortened V by 2 bases and J by 0 bases, and 11 bases separated the two germline ends. The germline V gene encodes CDR1 MRHNA and CDR2 SNTAGT. CDR3 bases: TGTGCCAGCAGTGACGTTGCGGGAAGCTCTGGGGCCAACGTCCTGACTTTC. Its translation is CASSDVAGSSGANVLTF.

This clonotype has a handful of counts. V usage is TRBV25-1 and J usage is TRBJ2-2; unclear D gene. This CDR3 is 13 amino acids long. V was cut by 7 bases and J by 8 bases, with 14 bases left in between. Germline V gives CDR1 MGHDK, CDR2 SYGVNS. This CDR3 reads CASNKHQGGELFF. CDR3 DNA sequence: TGTGCCAGCAACAAGCATCAAGGGGGGGAGCTGTTTTTT.

This clonotype was seen a few times. V gene TRBV28 combines with J gene TRBJ2-7, with 8 bases fitting TRBD1. Germline V gene sequence: CDR1 MDHEN, CDR2 SYDVKM. The J segment lost 2 bases and the V segment lost 2 bases, leaving 5 bases of the junction unmatched. There are 15 residues in the CDR3. CDR3 in DNA: TGTGCCAGCAGTTTAGTCCGGACAGGGACCTACGAGCAGTACTTC. It is translated as CASSLVRTGTYEQYF.

J is TRBJ1-2 and V is TRBV20-1, with 7 bases matching TRBD1. V shed 6 bases and J 4 bases; nucleotides not matched to a gene: 14. The CDR3 runs 15 residues. CDR1 is DFQATT and CDR2 is SNEGSKA in the germline V gene (reference sequence). CDR3 sequence (DNA): TGCAGTGCGGTAGGACAGGCGTACATATCCTATGGCTACACCTTC. It specifies CSAVGQAYISYGYTF.

This clonotype was seen a few times. The chain uses TRBV12-3 or TRBV12-4 and TRBJ1-1; D possibly corresponds to TRBD1 (5 bases). Trimming cost V 0 bases and J 3 bases, with 14 bases left between them. There are 16 residues in the CDR3. The CDR3 region has the DNA TGTGCCAGCAGTTTAGCTCTCCAGGGAGTTTACACTGAAGCTTTCTTT. Protein product: CASSLALQGVYTEAFF.

The table lists this clonotype with a few counts. The V call is TRBV18, the J call TRBJ2-7, with 8 positions matching TRBD1. V trimming: 2 bases; J trimming: 7 bases; junction bases outside the gene matches: 10. The germline V gene has CDR1 KGHSH and CDR2 LQKENI. The CDR3 covers 15 residues. For the CDR3, the DNA is TGTGCCAGCTCACCAACGACAGGGGTGGAGTGGGAGCAGTACTTC. Its translation is CASSPTTGVEWEQYF.

This clonotype was detected a few times. The junction differs from germline at one of its ends, possibly a read error. The CDR3 sequence: CASSLEHPRFEKLFF. The CDR3 nucleotides read TGTGCCAGTAGTCTAGAGCATCCTCGTTTTGAAAAACTGTTTTTT. The rearrangement links TRBV19 to TRBJ1-4; D not certain. This CDR3 contains 15 residues. Germline lookup yields CDR1 LNHDA and CDR2 SQIVND (reference sequence).

This clonotype was counted at least ten times. This sequence joins TRBV5-1 and TRBJ2-1; D gene unclear. From germline, CDR1 is SGHRS and CDR2 YFSETQ. This CDR3 is 13 amino acids long. Trimming pared 4 bases from V and 6 bases from J, leaving 11 bases between. The DNA for the CDR3 is TGCGCCAGCAGCCCAGTTCAAATCAATGAGCAGTTCTTC. Translation: CASSPVQINEQFF.

J is TRBJ2-3 and V is TRBV11-2, with 9 bases fitting TRBD2. Losses at the gene ends were 8 bases for V and 2 bases for J; bases not matched to a gene: 5. The CDR3 loop spans 14 amino acids. CDR1 is SGHAT, CDR2 FQNNGV, per germline. The CDR3 protein is CASEIAGATDTQYF. CDR3 nucleotides: TGTGCCAGCGAAATAGCGGGAGCCACAGATACGCAGTATTTT.

This chain joins TRBV7-8 and TRBJ2-7, with TRBD1 as a possible D gene (5 bases). The germline V gene has CDR1 SGHVS and CDR2 FQNEAQ. Deletions cut 5 bases from V and 2 bases from J, with 22 bases between. The CDR3 is 17 residues long. CDR3 bases: TGTGCCAGCAGCCCTACTATCTGGGCAGGGAACCCCTACGAGCAGTACTTC. This gives the protein CASSPTIWAGNPYEQYF.

This clonotype came up a few times. This rearrangement joins TRBV4-1 to TRBJ1-1, with a possible D match to TRBD1 (6 bases). CDR1 MGHRA and CDR2 YSYEKL come from the germline V gene. Trimming stripped 1 base from V and 11 bases from J, with 11 bases between. The CDR3 runs 12 residues. DNA for the CDR3: TGCGCCAGCAGCCAAGTTGGGACAAGGGCTTTCTTT. Amino acid sequence: CASSQVGTRAFF.

Comment on this clonotype: It is unclear where the CDR3 begins or ends on the DNA, so no DNA is shown, and the CDR3 is as TCRdb lists it. V gene TRBV24-1 combines with J gene TRBJ2-6. Inclusive of both ends, the CDR3 amounts to 13 amino acids. Germline V gene sequence: CDR1 KGHDR, CDR2 SFDVKD. CDR3 protein: CAHPVPGANVLTF.

This sequence joins TRBV25-1 and TRBJ2-1, with D perhaps TRBD1 (5 bases). Germline V gene sequence: CDR1 MGHDK, CDR2 SYGVNS. Trimming took 9 bases from V and 3 from J, leaving 18 bases between them. This CDR3 is 15 amino acids long. The CDR3 coding sequence is TGTGCCAGTAGCTTGGGTTTGGACAACTACAATGAGCAGTTCTTC. It is translated as CASSLGLDNYNEQFF.

The table lists this clonotype with a few counts. The chain joins TRBV7-2 to TRBJ1-2, with 7 bases aligning to TRBD1. This CDR3 is built from 16 residues. Germline V gene sequence: CDR1 SGHTA, CDR2 FQGNSA. V dropped 5 bases and J dropped 0; count of bases not matched to a gene: 9. The CDR3 DNA reads as TGTGCCAGCAGCCCTATACCCGGGACAGCTAACTATGGCTACACCTTC. Translated, it gives CASSPIPGTANYGYTF.

This clonotype has a handful of counts. CDR3 bases: TGCGCCAGCAGTGATCTTCCGGGGCCCATCGGGATATACGAGCAGTACTTC. Translating it yields CASSDLPGPIGIYEQYF. V and J are TRBV10-1 and TRBJ2-7, with D perhaps being TRBD1 or TRBD2 (5 bases each). The germline V gene encodes CDR1 WNHNN and CDR2 SYGVQD (reference sequence). Trimming left V 3 bases short and J 4 bases short, with 22 bases between. The CDR3 contains 17 residues.

This clonotype has more than one count but fewer than ten. The V and J genes are TRBV14 and TRBJ2-1; TRBD2 agrees at 10 bases. Per germline, CDR1 SGHDN and CDR2 FVKESK. V shed 0 bases and J 8 bases; nucleotides not matched to a gene: 7. This CDR3 comprises 16 residues. The CDR3 DNA sequence: TGTGCCAGCAGCCAAGATCTAGCGGGAGCGCTCGATGAGCAGTTCTTC. The encoded protein is CASSQDLAGALDEQFF.

There are many counts of this clonotype. The chain combines TRBV12-3 or TRBV12-4 with TRBJ1-2; TRBD1 agrees at 10 bases. J was trimmed by 4 bases and V by 7 bases; bases with no gene match: 6. The CDR3 spans 14 residues. The CDR3 reads CASNRQGASYGYTF. CDR3 nucleotide sequence: TGTGCCAGCAATCGACAGGGGGCGAGCTATGGCTACACCTTC.

This chain uses TRBV7-9 with TRBJ2-7; D is perhaps TRBD2 (6 bases). CDR3 length equals 15 residues. Trimming took off 5 bases at V and 0 bases at J, with 14 bases between the two ends. Germline V gene sequence: CDR1 SEHNR, CDR2 FQNEAQ (reference sequence). CDR3 amino acids: CASSTSGSASYEQYF. The CDR3 coding sequence is TGTGCCAGCAGCACCAGCGGGTCCGCCTCCTACGAGCAGTACTTC.

This clonotype showed up just once. The V gene is TRBV3-1, the J gene TRBJ1-3, with D hard to call. Germline V gives CDR1 LGHDT, CDR2 YNNKEL (reference sequence). This CDR3 is built from 15 residues. Trimming cost V 0 bases and J 3 bases, with 9 bases left between them. The CDR3 loop reads CASSQDVGFGNTIYF. CDR3 nucleotides: TGTGCCAGCAGCCAAGATGTGGGCTTTGGAAACACCATATATTTT.

This clonotype was counted a few times. This chain uses TRBV20-1 with TRBJ2-1; the match to TRBD2 covers 10 bases. With V trimmed by 5 bases and J by 2 bases, 3 bases remained unmatched. Germline V gene lookup returns CDR1 DFQATT and CDR2 SNEGSKA (reference sequence). This CDR3 contains 14 residues. CDR3 nucleotides: TGCAGTGCTTTTAGCGGGGGGACCTACAATGAGCAGTTCTTC. Translation: CSAFSGGTYNEQFF.

The chain is built from TRBV2 and TRBJ2-1; 10 bases are a match to TRBD2. Germline V lookup: CDR1 SNHLY, CDR2 FYNNEI. Losses at the gene ends were 6 bases for V and 8 bases for J; bases not matched to a gene: 10. The CDR3 is made up of 15 amino acids. As DNA, the CDR3 is TGTGCCAGCAGCGACCTAGCGGGAGTTCTCGATGAGCAGTTCTTC. Its translation: CASSDLAGVLDEQFF. Based on the CDR3 plus reference TRBV2 and TRBJ2-1, the full variable domain is EPEVTQTPSHQVTQMGQEVILRCVPISNHLYFYWYRQILGQKVEFLVSFYNNEISEKSEIFDDQFSVERPDGSNFTLKIRSTKLEDSAMYFCASSDLAGVLDEQFFGPGTRLTVL.

This chain joins TRBV25-1 and TRBJ2-1, with a tentative D call TRBD1 (7 bases). Germline V lookup: CDR1 MGHDK, CDR2 SYGVNS. Trimming removed 1 base at V and 8 bases at J, with 12 bases between. There are 14 residues in the CDR3. The CDR3 sequence is CASSELGGGHEQFF. The CDR3 region has the DNA TGTGCCAGCAGTGAATTAGGAGGGGGCCATGAGCAGTTCTTC.

Regarding this clonotype: One junction end disagrees with the germline gene, perhaps due to a read error. The chain links TRBV7-8 to TRBJ1-2; tentative D call: TRBD1 (6 bases). Germline V gene data show CDR1 as SGHVS and CDR2 as FQNEAQ. CDR3 size: 15 residues. The CDR3 sequence: CASSRWGQTDYGYTF. CDR3 DNA: TGTGCCAGCAGCCGATGGGGGCAGACAGACTATGGTTACACCTTC.

The chain uses TRBV18 and TRBJ1-1; D call uncertain. CDR3 length: 14 amino acids. With 0 bases removed from V and 4 bases from J, the gap between germline ends came to 9 bases. The germline V gene encodes CDR1 KGHSH and CDR2 LQKENI. CDR3 protein: CASSPPSDRTEAFF. As DNA, the CDR3 is TGTGCCAGCTCACCACCGAGCGACCGCACTGAAGCTTTCTTT.

This clonotype was seen more than once but under ten times. The chain uses TRBV20-1 and TRBJ2-1, with D possibly TRBD2 on 6 matching bases. This CDR3 contains 17 residues. V lost 2 bases to trimming and J lost 0 bases, with 17 bases between them. Germline assignment: CDR1 DFQATT and CDR2 SNEGSKA (reference sequence). The chain's CDR3 is CSARPMEGMGSYNEQFF. The CDR3 DNA reads TGCAGTGCTAGACCCATGGAGGGGATGGGCTCCTACAATGAGCAGTTCTTC.

J is TRBJ2-5 and V is TRBV6-1; a possible D gene is TRBD2 (6 bases). Germline V gene sequence: CDR1 MNHNS, CDR2 SASEGT. The length of the CDR3 is 15 residues. V dropped 6 bases and J dropped 4 bases, with 18 bases sitting between them. The CDR3 coding sequence is TGTGCCAGCAGCCACGGCCAATGGGAGGCAGAGACCCAGTACTTC. It yields the protein CASSHGQWEAETQYF.

This clonotype was seen repeatedly, ten times or more. The chain links TRBV18 to TRBJ2-7; TRBD2 is a possible D gene (5 bases). CDR1 and CDR2 from the germline V gene are KGHSH and LQKENI. V was clipped by 3 bases and J by 4 bases, with 7 bases between them. This CDR3 has 12 residues. CDR3 coding DNA: TGTGCCAGCTCACCGGGAGCTTACGAGCAGTACGTC. It codes for CASSPGAYEQYV.

This clonotype was seen a handful of times. The chain carries TRBV2 and TRBJ1-4, with D possibly being TRBD1 (5 bases). Trimming took 10 bases from V and 4 from J, leaving 13 bases between them. The CDR3 spans 13 residues. Germline loops: CDR1 SNHLY, CDR2 FYNNEI. The CDR3 is CATKDSLNEKLFF. CDR3 nucleotides: TGTGCCACCAAAGACAGCCTTAATGAAAAACTGTTTTTT.